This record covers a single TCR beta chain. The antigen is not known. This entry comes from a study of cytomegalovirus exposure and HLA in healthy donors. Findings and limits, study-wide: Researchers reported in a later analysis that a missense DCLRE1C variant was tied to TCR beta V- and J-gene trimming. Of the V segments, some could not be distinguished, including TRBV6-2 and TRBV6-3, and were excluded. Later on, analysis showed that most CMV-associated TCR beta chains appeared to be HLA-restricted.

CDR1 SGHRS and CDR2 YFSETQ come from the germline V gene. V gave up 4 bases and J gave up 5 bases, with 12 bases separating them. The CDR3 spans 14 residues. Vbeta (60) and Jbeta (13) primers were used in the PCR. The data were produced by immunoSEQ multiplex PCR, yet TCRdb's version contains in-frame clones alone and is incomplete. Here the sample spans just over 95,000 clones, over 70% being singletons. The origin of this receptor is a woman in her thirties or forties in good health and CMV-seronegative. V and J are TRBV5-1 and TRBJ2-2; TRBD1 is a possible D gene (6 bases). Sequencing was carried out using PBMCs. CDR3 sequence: CASSPDSYTGELFF. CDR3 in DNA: TGCGCCAGCAGCCCGGACAGTTATACCGGGGAGCTGTTTTTT.